The rows below give T cell receptor beta chains drawn from one sample of a study of T cells after yellow fever vaccination. TCRdb processed the 5' RACE reads anew with MiXCR; each CDR3 protein has one entry. The sample lists some 300,000 distinct CDR3 sequences; roughly a tenth were seen once. Material: CD4+ T cells sorted from PBMCs, obtained 45 days after the yellow fever booster vaccination. The receptors shown here come from a man younger than 35 who received the YFV17D yellow fever vaccine. Each CDR3 is given with its conserved first and last residue. A clone size is listed for some rows: how often the clone was seen (once, few, many), or a class if it is expanded.

clone size	V gene	J gene	CDR3 protein
.	TRBV30	TRBJ2-7	CALDGTGTYEQYF
.	TRBV29-1	TRBJ2-3	CSARRDYFTDTQYF
few	TRBV18	TRBJ1-6	CASSIEVGQAFRSPLHF
.	TRBV11-2	TRBJ2-3	CASSLSSREIDTQYF
few	TRBV7-2	TRBJ2-3	CASSPDRVRGTDTQYF
few	TRBV20-1	TRBJ1-2	CSATEADGGYTF
.	TRBV19	TRBJ1-2	CASTMTGNNYGYTF
few	TRBV28	TRBJ1-6	CASRHHLNRGKENSPLHF
few	TRBV18	TRBJ1-1	CASSGEGKDTEAFF
.	TRBV4-1	TRBJ1-1	CASSQGRGVGSTEAFF
many	TRBV6-5	TRBJ2-3	CASSSHWEKSTDTQYF
.	TRBV29-1	TRBJ2-5	CSVWLRGGLEETQYF
many	TRBV2	TRBJ1-6	CASSGNSPLHF
.	TRBV11-2	TRBJ2-3	CASSWAPPDTQYF
once	TRBV5-4	TRBJ2-2	CASSLGGGQNTGELFF
.	TRBV7-7	TRBJ2-1	CASSQDSYNEQFF
few	TRBV4-1	TRBJ2-2	CASSQVPDGTGELFF
few	TRBV19	TRBJ1-1	CASSKGGSEAFF
few	TRBV24-1	TRBJ1-2	CATSGGKKGYTF
few	TRBV6-5	TRBJ2-1	CASSYAREAYNEQFF
few	TRBV7-2	TRBJ1-1	CASKEYDGNTEAFF
many	TRBV20-1	TRBJ2-7	CSAKTGGPYEQYF
many	TRBV5-1	TRBJ2-6	CASSLTGTGANVLTF
.	TRBV12-3/TRBV12-4	TRBJ2-1	CASSSGAGGPNEQFF
few	TRBV3-1	TRBJ1-3	CASSRKVHSGNTIYF
many	TRBV6-5	TRBJ2-1	CASSYSIRGHHNEQFF
.	TRBV7-3	TRBJ2-3	CASSLRDAADTQYF
many	TRBV5-6	TRBJ2-7	CASSLAATGLYEQYF
.	TRBV12-3/TRBV12-4	TRBJ1-1	CASKDQGLEAFF
.	TRBV19	TRBJ1-2	CASSKGVREGHGYTF
.	TRBV3-1	TRBJ2-1	CASSTRLAGVDEQFF
many	TRBV4-1	TRBJ2-1	CASSQSSLVSYNEQFF
few	TRBV6-5	TRBJ2-7	CASSYSTGDSYEQYF
many	TRBV20-1	TRBJ1-2	CSATRTSYGYTF
few	TRBV5-1	TRBJ1-1	CASSLGGGPTEAFF
.	TRBV10-3	TRBJ1-3	CAISIHSGSGNTIYF
few	TRBV5-1	TRBJ1-1	CASSTYDRALTEAFF
.	TRBV14	TRBJ2-3	CASSQAYGQGITDTQYF
few	TRBV25-1	TRBJ1-2	CASSALGTYGYTF
few	TRBV5-1	TRBJ2-3	CASSWSDTQYF
few	TRBV20-1	TRBJ2-5	CSARAGSAGTETQYF
few	TRBV7-2	TRBJ2-5	CASSRGATETQYF
.	TRBV15	TRBJ2-2	CATSLNEPGQGAPGELFF
.	TRBV5-1	TRBJ2-3	CASSLTASTDTHYF
.	TRBV6-1	TRBJ1-6	CASIRRGNSPLHF
many	TRBV15	TRBJ2-1	CATSRNRGQQFF
.	TRBV29-1	TRBJ1-2	CSVEVAKNYGYTF
.	TRBV9	TRBJ2-5	CASSVGGGPKETQYF
few	TRBV7-2	TRBJ2-3	CASSLGFLDTQYF
.	TRBV11-3	TRBJ2-1	CASSLDGPSSYNEQFF
.	TRBV5-1	TRBJ2-5	CASSLQGTWETQYF
few	TRBV7-9	TRBJ2-4	CASSLSWGKNIQYF
many	TRBV29-1	TRBJ2-1	CSVALSGGSREQFF
.	TRBV19	TRBJ1-1	CAVGGTAGTEAFF
.	TRBV3-1	TRBJ2-1	CASSQGPGGPYNEQFF
.	TRBV20-1	TRBJ2-3	CSAPRASGGTSDTQYF
few	TRBV7-2	TRBJ2-1	CASRNLAHEQFF
few	TRBV28	TRBJ2-7	CASSSIGQGSYEQYF
.	TRBV7-3	TRBJ2-3	CASSLLGSGTDTQYF
.	TRBV5-6	TRBJ2-7	CASSLFQGGYEQYF